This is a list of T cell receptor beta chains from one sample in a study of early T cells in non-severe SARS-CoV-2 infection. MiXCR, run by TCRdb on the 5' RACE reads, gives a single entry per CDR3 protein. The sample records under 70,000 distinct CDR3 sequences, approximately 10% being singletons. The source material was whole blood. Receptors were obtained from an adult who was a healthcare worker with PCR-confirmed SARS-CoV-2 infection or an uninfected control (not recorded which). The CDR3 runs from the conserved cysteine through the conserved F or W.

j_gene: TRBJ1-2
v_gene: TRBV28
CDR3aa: CASSLLAGGFGYTF

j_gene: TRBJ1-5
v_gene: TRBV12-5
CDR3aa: CASGDSLFQPQHF

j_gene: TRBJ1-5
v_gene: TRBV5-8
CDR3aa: CASSWMQGTQANQPQHF

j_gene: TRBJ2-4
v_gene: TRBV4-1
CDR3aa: CASSLLPKEAVAKNIQYF

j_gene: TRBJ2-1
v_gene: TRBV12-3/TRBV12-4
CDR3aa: CASSPDRGSNEQFF

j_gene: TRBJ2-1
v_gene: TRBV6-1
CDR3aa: CASSTGTGGGYEQFF

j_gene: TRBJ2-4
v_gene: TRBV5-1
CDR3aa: CASSLALAAAKNIQYF

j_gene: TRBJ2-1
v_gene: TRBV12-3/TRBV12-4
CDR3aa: CASSLTSGSDEQFF

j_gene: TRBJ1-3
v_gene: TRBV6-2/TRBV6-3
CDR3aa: CASSPGTGRTGNTIYF

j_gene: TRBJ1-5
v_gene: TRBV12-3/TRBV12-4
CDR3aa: CASSQRRNQPQHF

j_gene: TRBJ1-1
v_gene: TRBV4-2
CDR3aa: CASSQDREGKAFF

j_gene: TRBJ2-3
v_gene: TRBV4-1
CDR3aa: CASSQDIKQRRFTDTQYF

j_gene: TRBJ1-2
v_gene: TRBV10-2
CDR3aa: CASTPGQGTYGYTF

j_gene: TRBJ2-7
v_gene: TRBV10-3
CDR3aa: CAIRGQGLYEQYF

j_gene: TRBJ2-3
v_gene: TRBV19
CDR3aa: CASSNGLAITDTQYF

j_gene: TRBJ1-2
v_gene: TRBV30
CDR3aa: CAWSRGTGYGYTF

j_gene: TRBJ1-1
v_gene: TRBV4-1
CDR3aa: CASSQGARDRGAFF

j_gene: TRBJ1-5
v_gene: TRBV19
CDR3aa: CASSILALSAQHF

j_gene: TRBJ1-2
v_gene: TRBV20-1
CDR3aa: CSARQEGGSGYTF

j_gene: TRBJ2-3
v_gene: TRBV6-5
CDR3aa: CASSPSRRGSTDTQYF

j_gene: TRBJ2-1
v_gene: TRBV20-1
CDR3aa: CSAAAGFNEQFF

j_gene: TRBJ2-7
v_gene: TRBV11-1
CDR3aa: CASSFTSGSSYEQYF

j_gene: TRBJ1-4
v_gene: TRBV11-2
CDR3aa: CASSPGLSGGFLEKLFF

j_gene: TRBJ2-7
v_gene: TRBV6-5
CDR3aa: CASSYEVGIGYEQYF

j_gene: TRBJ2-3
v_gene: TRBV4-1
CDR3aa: CASSHLRGARTDTQYF

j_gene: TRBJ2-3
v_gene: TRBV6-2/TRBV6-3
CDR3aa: CASSYRDTDTQYF

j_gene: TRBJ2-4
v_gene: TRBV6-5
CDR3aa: CASSYSEASAKNIQYF

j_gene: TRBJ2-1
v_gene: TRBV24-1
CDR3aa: CATSDSPSVSYNEQFF

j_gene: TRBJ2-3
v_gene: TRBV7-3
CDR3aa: CASSLIRDDTQYF

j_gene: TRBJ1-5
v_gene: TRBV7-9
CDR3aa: CASSAQLGSNQPQHF